This T cell receptor beta chain was identified during a study of blood T cell repertoires in COVID-19 (dated by TCRdb to about 2020). Regarding the study in general: Collaborator samples came from the United States, Italy and Spain and covered acute and convalescent phases of COVID-19. The prospective study material was composed of cDNA or gDNA derived from T cells, B-cell-depleted T cells, or PBMCs. Subjects who had been exposed to COVID-19, were actively infected with it, or had recovered from it provided the deeply sampled blood TCRbeta repertoires that made up the dataset. A freely available public database, intended as a resource for researchers studying the immune response to SARS-CoV-2, is where the repertoires were released. Samples were obtained from the ongoing ImmuneRACE study (first 160 participants) and from about 1,300 subjects provided by 6 global collaborators. Nearly every sample came with metadata listing a de-identified subject ID, COVID-19 status, age in years and sex. Where available, HLA class I and class II types were taken from metadata supplied by the sample provider and were not determined by assay-based typing. What the research found in general, with its limitations: Clinical and demographic metadata were provided uncurated, with the amount varying by source and participant.

Deletion took 7 bases off V and 7 bases off J, with a span of 19 bases between the germline ends. For CDR1 and CDR2, the germline V gene (reference sequence) lists MNHNY and SVGAGI. Including cysteine and phenylalanine, the CDR3 has 14 amino acids. CDR3 DNA is the only sequence kept; it has 42 bases, read in frame from the first base. About this clone: The clone's antigen remains unknown. No base qualities exist here, and no much larger clone lies one base off it.

TCRbeta CDR3 regions were amplified from genomic DNA using the immunoSEQ Assay, a bias-controlled multiplex PCR. In the source study's methods: Within the assay, amplification of reference gene primers was used to estimate how many nucleated cells each sample contained. To quantify the absolute abundance of each unique TCRbeta CDR3 rearrangement, sequence reads were collapsed and filtered. Productive Simpson clonality was computed per sample as the square root of Simpson's diversity index over productive rearrangements. Imported from immuneACCESS, the table was reduced by TCRdb to in-frame sequences with V and J called. These copies leave out some clones; in studies compared against another copy, an unresolved V gene accounts for under half, and the cause of the remainder is not known. From that table come the V and J calls and clone size; the DNA was used to work out D and trimming. This sample holds roughly 130,000 clones; 70% to 85% were observed only once. Less than 4.5% of the sample rests with the top ten.

Each collaborating institution followed its own protocols to collect whole blood in K2EDTA tubes. Collaborator samples were shipped for TCRbeta analysis as frozen whole blood, isolated PBMCs, or DNA extracted from either sample type. The sequence links TRBV6-6 to TRBJ1-1; the D gene identity is not certain. Sequencing was performed on peripheral blood. This receptor was identified in a man between 60 and 75 years old with acute or convalescent COVID-19. The DNA sequence reads TGTGCCAGCAAGGAGGGCAGGCAGACCGGTGAAGCTTTCTTT. This encodes CASKEGRQTGEAFF.